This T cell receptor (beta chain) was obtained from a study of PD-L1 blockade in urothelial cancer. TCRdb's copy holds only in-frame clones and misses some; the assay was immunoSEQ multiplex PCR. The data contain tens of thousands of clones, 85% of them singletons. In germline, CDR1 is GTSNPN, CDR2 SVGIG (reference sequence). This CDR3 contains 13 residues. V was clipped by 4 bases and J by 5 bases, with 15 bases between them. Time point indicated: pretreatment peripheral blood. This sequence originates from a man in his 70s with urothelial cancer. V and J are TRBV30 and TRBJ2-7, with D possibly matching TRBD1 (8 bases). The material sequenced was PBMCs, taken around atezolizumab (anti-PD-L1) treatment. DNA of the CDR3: TGTGCCTGGAAGCGGGACAGGCCCAACGAGCAGTACTTC. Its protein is CAWKRDRPNEQYF.